What follows are 20 T cell receptor beta chains derived from one specimen sequenced in a study of T cell repertoires in cytomegalovirus infection. TCRdb reanalysed the reads using MiXCR and keeps one entry per CDR3 protein. This sample has about 530,000 distinct CDR3 sequences, with around 27% found just once. Sequencing was done on a sample of PBMCs. The receptors come from a human donor in good health (CMV status not recorded). Some clones in this sample may be carry-over from other donors' samples.

The chain is built from TRBV6-2 or TRBV6-3 and TRBJ2-7; the match to TRBD1 covers 7 bases. The CDR3 totals 13 residues. Germline CDR1 reads MNHEY; CDR2 reads SVGEGT. V was pared by 9 bases and J by 1 base, with 6 bases of the junction left unmatched. CDR3 sequence reads: CASRDSRSYEQYF. The CDR3 coding sequence is TGTGCCAGTAGGGACAGCCGGTCCTACGAGCAGTACTTC.

V usage is TRBV6-2 or TRBV6-3 and J usage is TRBJ2-3, with D perhaps assigned TRBD1 or TRBD2 (5 bases each). V was clipped by 8 bases and J by 8 bases, with 17 bases between them. This CDR3 is built from 13 residues. Germline CDR1 and CDR2: MNHEY and SVGEGT. The CDR3 protein is CASCLAGAGTQYF. As DNA, the CDR3 is TGTGCCAGCTGCTTGGCCGGGGCGGGTACGCAGTATTTT.

This clonotype was counted many times. This chain connects TRBV7-2 to TRBJ2-3, with a tentative D call TRBD2 (6 bases). Germline V gene lookup returns CDR1 SGHTA and CDR2 FQGNSA. This CDR3 spans 15 amino acids. V lost 3 bases to trimming and J lost 1 base, with 11 bases between them. The CDR3 DNA reads as TGTGCCAGCAGCTTCCTGGGCGGGGGCACAGATACGCAGTATTTT. Residues: CASSFLGGGTDTQYF.

The CDR3 spells CASSTFGGNSYNEQFF. DNA of the CDR3: TGTGCCAGCAGCACCTTTGGCGGGAACTCCTACAATGAGCAGTTCTTC. The chain links TRBV6-2 or TRBV6-3 to TRBJ2-1; tentatively, D is TRBD2 (6 bases). CDR3 length equals 16 residues. Trimming took 6 bases from V and 0 from J, leaving 15 bases between them. Germline CDR1 and CDR2: MNHEY and SVGEGT.

There are a few counts of this clonotype. V and J are TRBV4-3 and TRBJ1-2; no reliable D call. Between the trimmed V and J ends, which lost 0 bases and 0 bases, there was a span of 11 bases. The CDR3 length is 16 residues. Per the germline V gene, CDR1 is LGHNA and CDR2 is YSLEER. The chain's CDR3 is CASSQDWSSSNYGYTF. For the CDR3, the DNA is TGCGCCAGCAGCCAAGATTGGAGCTCTTCTAACTATGGCTACACCTTC.

This clonotype was picked up many times. DNA of the CDR3: TGTGCCAGCAGCTTGGGAGCGGGAGGTAATTCCTACGAGCAGTACTTC. Translation gives CASSLGAGGNSYEQYF. V and J are TRBV7-2 and TRBJ2-7; 9 bases match TRBD2. The CDR3 has 16 residues. Trimming at V came to 3 bases and at J to 1 base, leaving 7 bases not matched to a gene. Germline lookup yields CDR1 SGHTA and CDR2 FQGNSA. Full variable domain (missing parts from reference TRBV7-2 and TRBJ2-7): GAGVSQSPSNKVTEKGKDVELRCDPISGHTALYWYRQSLGQGLEFLIYFQGNSAPDKSGLPSDRFSAERTGGSVSTLTIQRTQQEDSAVYLCASSLGAGGNSYEQYFGPGTRLTVT.

This clonotype was seen more than once but under ten times. One base away lies a much larger clone, so this may be a sequencing read error. The chain links TRBV12-3 or TRBV12-4 to TRBJ2-2; 9 bases map to TRBD2. This CDR3 has 15 residues. After removal of 5 bases from V and 9 bases from J, the junction contained 10 bases not matched to a gene. CDR3 amino acids: CASSPRLAGVWELFF. For the CDR3, the DNA is TGTGCCAGCAGTCCCCGATTAGCGGGAGTTTGGGAGCTGTTTTTT.

V gene TRBV28 combines with J gene TRBJ1-5, with unresolved D. The CDR3 has 14 residues. CDR1 and CDR2 from the germline V gene are MDHEN and SYDVKM. The ends were cut back, 2 bases at V and 4 bases at J, with 9 bases in the middle. The CDR3 region is CASSLNVGNQPQHF. CDR3 sequence (DNA): TGTGCCAGCAGTTTAAACGTGGGAAATCAGCCCCAGCATTTT.

This clonotype was detected a few times. The chain recombines TRBV3-1 with TRBJ1-4; D remains unclear. The CDR3 extends over 15 amino acids. Looked up from germline, CDR1 is LGHDT and CDR2 is YNNKEL (reference sequence). V lost 1 base and J 8 bases, leaving 14 bases between the germline ends. The CDR3: CASSQVGGNEEKLFF. Here the CDR3 DNA reads TGTGCCAGCAGCCAAGTCGGAGGGAATGAGGAAAAACTGTTTTTT.

CDR3 nucleotide sequence: TGTGCCATCAGTGAGCAGGTGAACACTGAAGCTTTCTTT. It encodes CAISEQVNTEAFF. The chain employs TRBV10-3 and TRBJ1-1; D unclear. The CDR3 runs to 13 residues. Germline CDR1 ENHRY, CDR2 SYGVKD. Trimming shortened V by 2 bases and J by 0 bases, and 4 bases separated the two germline ends.

The chain is built from TRBV28 and TRBJ2-7; D not resolved. V lost 8 bases, J lost 2 bases, and 13 bases lay in between. Germline V CDR1 and CDR2: MDHEN, SYDVKM. The CDR3 consists of 13 residues. This CDR3 reads CASLRTDTYEQYF. For the CDR3, the DNA is TGTGCCAGCCTCAGGACGGATACCTACGAGCAGTACTTC.

This clonotype has only a few counts. The DNA for the CDR3 is TGTGCCAGCAGCCCCGTAGACAGCCAAGGCTACAATGAGCAGTTCTTC. Encoded protein: CASSPVDSQGYNEQFF. The chain is built from TRBV5-6 and TRBJ2-1, with D perhaps TRBD1 (5 bases). The CDR3 runs 16 residues. Germline V gene lookup returns CDR1 SGHDT and CDR2 YYEEEE. V was cut by 4 bases and J by 3 bases, with 17 bases left in between.

The V and J genes are TRBV29-1 and TRBJ2-1; 10 bases are a match to TRBD1. V shed 7 bases and J 4 bases; nucleotides not matched to a gene: 10. Germline V gene lookup returns CDR1 SQVTM and CDR2 ANQGSEA. The CDR3 covers 15 residues. CDR3 bases: TGCAGCGCGGGACAGGGGACAAGGAGTTACAATGAGCAGTTCTTC. This encodes CSAGQGTRSYNEQFF.

There are many counts of this clonotype. The chain is built from TRBV6-5 and TRBJ1-3; D possibly corresponds to TRBD1 (5 bases). V was cut by 1 base and J by 0 bases, with 13 bases left in between. The CDR3 runs 17 residues. From germline, CDR1 is MNHEY and CDR2 SVGAGI. This CDR3 is CASSYFAAGYSGNTIYF. CDR3 DNA: TGTGCCAGCAGTTACTTCGCGGCAGGGTACTCTGGAAACACCATATATTTT.

The chain couples TRBV18 to TRBJ2-7, with D perhaps TRBD1 (7 bases). Trimming stripped 5 bases from V and 6 bases from J, with 14 bases between. Germline-derived CDR1 and CDR2 are KGHSH and LQKENI. The CDR3 is 13 amino acids. CDR3 residues: CASSGNQGGEQYF. The CDR3 DNA sequence: TGTGCCAGCTCAGGGAATCAGGGGGGCGAGCAGTACTTC.

A single count supports this clonotype. This may be a read error: a much more frequent sequence differs by one nucleotide. The chain carries TRBV12-3 or TRBV12-4 and TRBJ1-1; no clear D. Between the trimmed V and J ends, which lost 7 bases and 0 bases, there was a span of 15 bases. This CDR3 has 15 amino acids. The CDR3 loop reads CASTRRAWVNTEAFF. The CDR3 region has the DNA TGTGCCAGCACCAGGAGGGCATGGGTGAACACTGAAGCTTTCTTT.

This chain uses TRBV6-2 or TRBV6-3 with TRBJ2-7; either TRBD1 or TRBD2 may supply D (5 bases each). CDR1 MNHEY and CDR2 SVGEGT come from the germline V gene. Between the trimmed V and J ends, which lost 6 bases and 3 bases, there was a span of 12 bases. The CDR3 is 13 amino acids. For the CDR3, the DNA is TGTGCCAGCAGGGCCGGGACGAACTACGAGCAGTACTTC. As protein: CASRAGTNYEQYF.

This clonotype was counted a few times. This chain links TRBV7-6 with TRBJ2-1; no definite D call. The germline V gene has CDR1 SGHVS and CDR2 FNYEAQ. The V and J ends lost 1 base and 3 bases respectively, with 10 bases between them. The CDR3 totals 15 residues. CDR3 sequence reads: CASSLERKSYNEQFF. CDR3 coding DNA: TGTGCCAGCAGCTTAGAGCGTAAGAGCTACAATGAGCAGTTCTTC.

This clonotype was detected only a few times. The chain has TRBV5-1 and TRBJ2-7; the D is unclear. In germline, CDR1 is SGHRS, CDR2 YFSETQ. The CDR3 sequence is 13 residues long. V dropped 1 base and J dropped 3 bases, with 8 bases sitting between them. DNA of the CDR3: TGCGCCAGCAGCTTGACGGGTTTCTACGAGCAGTACTTC. It encodes CASSLTGFYEQYF.

The chain employs TRBV6-5 and TRBJ1-2; 12 positions agree with TRBD1. The CDR3 sequence is 15 residues long. Germline V gene data show CDR1 as MNHEY and CDR2 as SVGAGI. Trimming took 4 bases from V and 8 from J; bases not matched to a gene: 8. The CDR3 DNA is TGTGCCAGCAGTTTGTGGGACAGGGGGCCTCGGGGCTACACCTTC. Its protein is CASSLWDRGPRGYTF.